This T cell receptor beta chain was retrieved from a study of blood T cells in healthy people across ages. In terms of origin and age, donors were healthy Caucasian individuals from Russia aged about 6 to 90. Whole-study findings and limits: A roughly linear fall in TCR beta diversity per million T cells was seen with increasing age.

PCR was performed a second time for roughly 7 to 11 cycles using a sample-barcoded 5' primer and a J-beta primer mix. Every sample gave at least 2.5 million paired-end reads containing CDR3. TCRdb itself ran the 5' RACE reads through MiXCR, one entry per CDR3 protein. The table has 980,000 or so distinct CDR3 sequences, around 48% seen once; the top ten hold about an eighth. Regarding this clonotype: Antigen unknown.

This TCR was recovered from a man younger than 40 in good health. Source material: blood.

The CDR3 loop reads CASSLQTGPYNEQYF. The CDR3 nucleotides read TGTGCCAGCAGCCTGCAAACAGGGCCCTACAATGAGCAGTACTTC. This chain uses TRBV14 with TRBJ2-1; D possibly corresponds to TRBD1 (6 bases). The J call is in doubt because the DNA end fits TRBJ2-7 better. The length of the CDR3 is 15 residues. In germline, CDR1 is SGHDN, CDR2 FVKESK.